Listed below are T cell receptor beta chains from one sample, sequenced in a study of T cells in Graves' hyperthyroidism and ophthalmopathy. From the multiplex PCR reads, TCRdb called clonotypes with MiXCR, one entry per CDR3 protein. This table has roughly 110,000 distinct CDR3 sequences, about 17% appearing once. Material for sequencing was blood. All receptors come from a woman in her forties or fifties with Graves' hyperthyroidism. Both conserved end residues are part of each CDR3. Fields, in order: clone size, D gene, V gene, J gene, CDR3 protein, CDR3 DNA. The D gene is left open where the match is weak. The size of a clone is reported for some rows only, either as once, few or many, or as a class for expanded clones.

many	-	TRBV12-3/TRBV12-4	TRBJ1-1	CASSFANADEAFF	TGTGCCAGCAGTTTTGCAAATGCGGATGAAGCTTTCTTT
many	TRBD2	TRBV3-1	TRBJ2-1	CASSPWTSGRYSHEQFF	TGTGCCAGCAGCCCGTGGACTAGCGGGAGGTATAGTCATGAGCAGTTCTTC
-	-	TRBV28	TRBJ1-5	CASSPWGAGNQPQHF	TGTGCCAGCAGTCCGTGGGGGGCTGGCAATCAGCCCCAGCATTTT
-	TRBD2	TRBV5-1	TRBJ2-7	CASSSLAGGPGEQYF	TGCGCCAGCAGCTCACTAGCGGGAGGGCCTGGCGAGCAGTACTTC
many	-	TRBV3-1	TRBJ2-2	CASSLTLNTGELFF	TGTGCCAGCAGCCTCACTCTTAACACCGGGGAGCTGTTTTTT
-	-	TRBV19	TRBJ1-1	CASSVPRHLNTEAFF	TGTGCCAGTAGTGTCCCGAGACATTTGAACACTGAAGCTTTCTTT
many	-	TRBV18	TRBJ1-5	CASSPGSNQPQHF	TGTGCCAGCTCACCAGGGAGCAATCAGCCCCAGCATTTT
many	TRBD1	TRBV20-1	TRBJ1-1	CSAPDREVGNTEAFF	TGCAGTGCTCCGGACAGGGAAGTGGGAAACACTGAAGCTTTCTTT
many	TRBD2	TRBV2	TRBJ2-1	CASSDLAGVGDEQFF	TGTGCCAGCAGTGATCTAGCGGGAGTCGGGGATGAGCAGTTCTTC
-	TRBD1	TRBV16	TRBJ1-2	CASSQSVTGGTGDTF	TGTGCCAGCAGCCAATCGGTGACAGGGGGAACGGGCGACACCTTC
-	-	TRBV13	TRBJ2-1	CASSQVGGGHFYNEQFF	TGCGCCAGCAGCCAAGTGGGTGGGGGACACTTTTACAATGAGCAGTTCTTC
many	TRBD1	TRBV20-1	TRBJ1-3	CSAKDRGSSGNTIYF	TGCAGTGCAAAAGACAGGGGGAGCTCTGGAAACACCATATATTTT
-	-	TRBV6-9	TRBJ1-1	CASSSTGTMNTEAFF	TGTGCCAGCAGTTCGACAGGCACCATGAACACTGAAGCTTTCTTT
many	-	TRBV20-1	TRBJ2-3	CSARDPERLGDTQYF	TGCAGTGCTAGAGATCCGGAACGGTTGGGGGATACGCAGTATTTT
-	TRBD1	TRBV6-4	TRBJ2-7	CASSQTGTGGHEQYF	TGTGCCAGCTCACAGACCGGGACAGGGGGACACGAGCAGTACTTC
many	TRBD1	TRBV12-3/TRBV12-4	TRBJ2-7	CASRGTGAYEQYF	TGTGCCAGCAGGGGGACAGGGGCCTACGAGCAGTACTTC
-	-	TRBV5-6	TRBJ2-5	CASSLSSATGQETQYF	TGTGCCAGCAGCTTATCTAGCGCGACGGGGCAAGAGACCCAGTACTTC
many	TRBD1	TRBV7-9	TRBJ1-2	CASSLGQGDYGYTF	TGTGCCAGCAGCTTAGGACAGGGTGATTATGGCTACACCTTC
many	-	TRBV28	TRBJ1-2	CASSLQGYYGYTF	TGTGCCAGCAGTTTACAAGGTTACTATGGCTACACCTTC
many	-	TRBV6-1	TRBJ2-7	CASSEVGDKAYEQYF	TGTGCCAGCAGTGAAGTGGGGGACAAAGCCTACGAGCAGTACTTC
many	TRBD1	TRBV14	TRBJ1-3	CASSQARQGAGNTIYF	TGTGCCAGCAGCCAAGCCCGACAGGGAGCGGGAAACACCATATATTTT
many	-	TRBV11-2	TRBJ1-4	CASSITVATNEKLFF	TGTGCCAGCAGCATTACAGTTGCAACTAATGAAAAACTGTTTTTT
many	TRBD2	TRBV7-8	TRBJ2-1	CASSLREGPYNEQFF	TGTGCCAGCAGCTTACGGGAGGGCCCCTACAATGAGCAGTTCTTC
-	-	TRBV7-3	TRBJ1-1	CASSDQIEAFF	TGTGCCAGCAGCGATCAGATTGAAGCTTTCTTT
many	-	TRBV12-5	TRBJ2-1	CASGLVQGHHPEQFF	TGTGCTAGTGGTTTGGTACAAGGCCACCACCCTGAGCAGTTCTTC
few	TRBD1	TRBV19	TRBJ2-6	CASKDRRSYSGANVLTF	TGTGCCAGTAAGGACAGGCGCTCCTACTCTGGGGCCAACGTCCTGACTTTC
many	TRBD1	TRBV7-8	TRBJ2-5	CASSSRQGVRETQYF	TGTGCCAGCAGCTCTAGACAGGGCGTGAGAGAGACCCAGTACTTC
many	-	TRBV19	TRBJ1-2	CASSTARRPEGYTF	TGTGCCAGTAGTACCGCGCGAAGACCCGAGGGCTACACCTTC
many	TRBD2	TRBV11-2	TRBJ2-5	CASSLLMTSGTQYF	TGTGCCAGCAGCTTGCTTATGACTAGCGGGACCCAGTACTTC
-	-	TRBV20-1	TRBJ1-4	CSAPVLGGSNEKLFF	TGCAGTGCTCCGGTTTTGGGGGGCTCTAATGAAAAACTGTTTTTT
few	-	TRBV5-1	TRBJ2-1	CASSLLAADNEQFF	TGCGCCAGCAGCTTGTTGGCAGCGGACAATGAGCAGTTCTTC
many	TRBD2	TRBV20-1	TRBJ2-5	CSARVQSGRQETQYF	TGCAGTGCTAGAGTTCAGAGCGGGAGGCAAGAGACCCAGTACTTC
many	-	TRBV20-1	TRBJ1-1	CSAIKGNTEAFF	TGCAGTGCTATTAAGGGGAACACTGAAGCTTTCTTT
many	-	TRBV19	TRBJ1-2	CASSIRTASYGYTF	TGTGCCAGTAGTATAAGGACAGCGAGCTATGGCTACACCTTC
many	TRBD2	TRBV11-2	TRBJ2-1	CASSLTSGVEQFF	TGTGCCAGCAGCCTGACTAGCGGGGTTGAGCAGTTCTTC
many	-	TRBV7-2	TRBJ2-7	CASRHWGKGEAYEQYF	TGTGCCAGCAGACACTGGGGGAAGGGTGAAGCCTACGAGCAGTACTTC
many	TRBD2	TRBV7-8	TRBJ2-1	CASTLAGAYNEQFF	TGTGCCAGCACACTAGCGGGAGCCTACAATGAGCAGTTCTTC
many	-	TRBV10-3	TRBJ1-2	CAIRDILGGSNYGYTF	TGTGCCATCAGAGACATCCTAGGAGGCTCGAACTATGGCTACACCTTC
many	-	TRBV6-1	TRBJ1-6	CASLSSGRPNSPLHF	TGTGCCAGCTTAAGCTCAGGCCGACCTAATTCACCCCTCCACTTT
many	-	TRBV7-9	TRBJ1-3	CASSPRDSSGNTIYF	TGTGCCAGCAGCCCCCGGGACTCCTCTGGAAACACCATATATTTT
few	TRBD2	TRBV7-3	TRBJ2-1	CASSPPGTSGSNEQFF	TGTGCCAGCAGCCCCCCGGGGACTAGCGGGAGCAATGAGCAGTTCTTC
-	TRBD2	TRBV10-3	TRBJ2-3	CAISGTSGSTDTQYF	TGTGCCATCAGTGGGACTAGCGGGAGCACAGATACGCAGTATTTT
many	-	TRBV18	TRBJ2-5	CASREGSGQETQYF	TGTGCCAGCCGAGAGGGCTCAGGCCAAGAGACCCAGTACTTC
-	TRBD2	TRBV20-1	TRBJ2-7	CSARGTGGAGGYEQYF	TGCAGTGCTAGAGGAACAGGGGGAGCGGGAGGGTACGAGCAGTACTTC
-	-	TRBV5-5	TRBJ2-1	CASSYRPEGIRNEQFF	TGTGCCAGCAGCTATCGACCGGAAGGGATTCGCAATGAGCAGTTCTTC
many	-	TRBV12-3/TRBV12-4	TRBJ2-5	CASSLTETQYF	TGTGCCAGCAGTTTAACTGAGACCCAGTACTTC
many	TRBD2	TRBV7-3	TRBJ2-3	CASSLTGTSRSTDTQYF	TGTGCCAGCAGCCTTACCGGGACTAGTAGAAGCACAGATACGCAGTATTTT
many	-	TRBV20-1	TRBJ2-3	CSAPKAGLLSDTQYF	TGCAGTGCTCCAAAAGCCGGTTTGTTGTCAGATACGCAGTATTTT